Below, 6 T cell receptor beta chains from the same sample are listed, as sequenced in a study of blood T cell repertoires in COVID-19. The table came from immunoSEQ multiplex PCR; TCRdb's copy has only in-frame clones and leaves some out. The sample contains tens of thousands of clones, about 86% of which appear only once. Sequencing input: peripheral blood. These receptors were collected from a man aged 70 or older with acute or convalescent COVID-19.

The gene calls are TRBV28 and TRBJ1-6; TRBD1 matches 10 bases. With 6 bases clipped from V and 5 bases from J, the junction kept 4 bases outside the gene matches. Germline lookup yields CDR1 MDHEN and CDR2 SYDVKM. This CDR3 comprises 15 residues. The CDR3 reads CASRSGTGDNSPLHF. The CDR3 region has the DNA TGTGCCAGCAGATCCGGGACAGGGGATAATTCACCCCTCCACTTT.

The gene calls are TRBV6-5 and TRBJ2-1; tentative D call: TRBD2 (6 bases). The CDR3 runs to 13 residues. Germline V gene lookup returns CDR1 MNHEY and CDR2 SVGAGI. Trimming took off 6 bases at V and 7 bases at J, with 13 bases between the two ends. This chain's CDR3 is CASREGGKNEQFF. CDR3 coding DNA: TGTGCCAGCAGGGAGGGAGGTAAAAATGAGCAGTTCTTC.

The chain couples TRBV7-3 to TRBJ2-2, with 11 bases that match TRBD2. V shed 6 bases, J shed 6 bases, and the junction held 12 bases outside the gene matches. CDR1 SGHTA and CDR2 FQGTGA come from the germline V gene. This CDR3 spans 17 amino acids. The CDR3 DNA follows: TGTGCCAGCAGTCCTACTAGCGGGAGAATTCAATCCGGGGAGCTGTTTTTT. It yields the protein CASSPTSGRIQSGELFF.

This clone appeared once. The rearrangement joins TRBV3-1 (or the pseudogene TRBV3-2) to TRBJ2-1, with D perhaps TRBD1 (6 bases). The germline CDR1 and CDR2 sequences are LGHDT and YNNKEL (reference sequence). Between the trimmed V and J ends, which lost 3 bases and 10 bases, there was a span of 13 bases. This CDR3 is built from 13 residues. The CDR3 DNA is TGTGCCAGCAGCCAGCTTCCGGGGACAGAGCAGTTCTTC. Its protein product is CASSQLPGTEQFF.

The genes are TRBV27 and TRBJ2-2, with 9 nucleotides matching TRBD1. This CDR3 is 15 amino acids long. Germline assignment: CDR1 MNHEY and CDR2 SMNVEV (reference sequence). The trim removed 5 bases at V and 8 bases at J, leaving 9 bases unmatched. The CDR3 sequence is CASSQDRGGWGELFF. CDR3 nucleotides: TGTGCCAGCAGTCAGGACAGGGGAGGATGGGGGGAGCTGTTTTTT.

The V and J genes are TRBV7-2 and TRBJ1-6, with 8 bases identical to TRBD1. Unmatched junction bases numbered 7, after V lost 5 bases and J lost 10 bases. Looked up from germline, CDR1 is SGHTA and CDR2 is FQGNSA. CDR3 length: 14 amino acids. The CDR3 DNA follows: TGTGCCAGCAGCCTTGGACAGGGATGGTCACCCCTCCACTTT. Its protein product is CASSLGQGWSPLHF.